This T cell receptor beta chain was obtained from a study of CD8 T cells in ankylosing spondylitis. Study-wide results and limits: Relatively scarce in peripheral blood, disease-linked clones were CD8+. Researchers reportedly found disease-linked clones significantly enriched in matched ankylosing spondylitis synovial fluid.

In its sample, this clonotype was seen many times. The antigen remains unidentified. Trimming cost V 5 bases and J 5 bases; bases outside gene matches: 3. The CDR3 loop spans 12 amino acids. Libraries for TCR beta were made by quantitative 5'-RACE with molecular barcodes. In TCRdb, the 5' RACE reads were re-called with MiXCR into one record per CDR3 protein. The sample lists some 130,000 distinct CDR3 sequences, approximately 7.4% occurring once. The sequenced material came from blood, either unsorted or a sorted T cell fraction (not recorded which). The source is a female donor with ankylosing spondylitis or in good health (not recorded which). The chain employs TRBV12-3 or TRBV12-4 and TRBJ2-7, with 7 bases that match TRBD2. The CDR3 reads CASSRGGDEQYF. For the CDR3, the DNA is TGTGCCAGCAGTCGGGGAGGGGACGAGCAGTACTTC.